One TCR beta chain is described in this entry. Its cognate antigen is unknown. This sample was taken from a study of cytomegalovirus exposure and HLA in healthy donors. Whole-study findings and limits: Analyzed later, association rates of TCRs varied across HLA loci, with DRB1 most and HLA-C fewest.

The PCR made use of 60 Vbeta and 13 Jbeta primers. Some clones are missing from TCRdb's copy, which holds only in-frame ones; the method was immunoSEQ multiplex PCR. The sample shows some 54,000 clones, around 81% of them seen only once. V dropped 2 bases and J dropped 0; count of bases not matched to a gene: 10. The CDR3 contains 17 residues. This clonotype was sampled from a male donor in good health and CMV-seronegative. This chain links TRBV23-1 with TRBJ2-7; TRBD1 aligns across 7 bases. Being an ORF, TRBV23-1 has a function that is uncertain. Sequenced sample: PBMCs. CDR3 nucleotides: TGCGCCAGCAGTCAAATGGAAGCGACAGGGAGCTCCTACGAGCAGTACTTC. Its protein product is CASSQMEATGSSYEQYF.